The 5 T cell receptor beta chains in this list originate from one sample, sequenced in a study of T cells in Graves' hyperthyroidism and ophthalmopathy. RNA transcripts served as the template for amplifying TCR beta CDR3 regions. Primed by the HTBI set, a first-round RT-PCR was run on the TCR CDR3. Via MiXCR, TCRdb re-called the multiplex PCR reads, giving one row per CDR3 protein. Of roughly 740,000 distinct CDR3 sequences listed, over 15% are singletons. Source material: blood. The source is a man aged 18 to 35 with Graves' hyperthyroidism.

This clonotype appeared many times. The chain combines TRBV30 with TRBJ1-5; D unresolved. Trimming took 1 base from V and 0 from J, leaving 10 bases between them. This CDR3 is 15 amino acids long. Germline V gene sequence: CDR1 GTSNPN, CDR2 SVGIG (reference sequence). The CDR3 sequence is CAWSAGAASNQPQHF. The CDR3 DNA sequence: TGTGCCTGGAGTGCTGGTGCCGCTAGCAATCAGCCCCAGCATTTT.

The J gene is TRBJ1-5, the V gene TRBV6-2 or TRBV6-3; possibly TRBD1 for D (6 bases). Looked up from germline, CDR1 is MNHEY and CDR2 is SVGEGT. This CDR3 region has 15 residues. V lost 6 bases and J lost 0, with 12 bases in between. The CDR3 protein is CASSPRTASNQPQHF. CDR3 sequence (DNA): TGTGCCAGCAGCCCCCGGACAGCTAGCAATCAGCCCCAGCATTTT.

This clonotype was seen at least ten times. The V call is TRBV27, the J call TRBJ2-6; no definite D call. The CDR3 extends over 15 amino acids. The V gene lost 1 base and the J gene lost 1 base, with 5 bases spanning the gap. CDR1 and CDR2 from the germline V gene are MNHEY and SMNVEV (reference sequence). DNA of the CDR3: TGTGCCAGCAGTTTATGGCAGTCTGGGGCCAACGTCCTGACTTTC. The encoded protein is CASSLWQSGANVLTF.

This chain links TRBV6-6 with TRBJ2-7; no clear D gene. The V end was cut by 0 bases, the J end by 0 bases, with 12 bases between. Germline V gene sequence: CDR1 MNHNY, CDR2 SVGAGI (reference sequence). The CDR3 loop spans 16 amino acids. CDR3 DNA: TGTGCCAGCAGTTACTCGAGAACGTTCGGCTCCTACGAGCAGTACTTC. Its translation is CASSYSRTFGSYEQYF.

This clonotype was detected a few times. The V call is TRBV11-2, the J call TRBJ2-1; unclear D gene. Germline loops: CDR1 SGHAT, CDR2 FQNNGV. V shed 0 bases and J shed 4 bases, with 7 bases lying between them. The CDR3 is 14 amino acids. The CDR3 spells CASSLDALYNEQFF. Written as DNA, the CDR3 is TGTGCCAGCAGCTTAGATGCTCTGTACAATGAGCAGTTCTTC.